The rows below give T cell receptor beta chains drawn from one sample of a study of early T cells in non-severe SARS-CoV-2 infection. MiXCR, run by TCRdb on the 5' RACE reads, gives a single entry per CDR3 protein. This sample yields under 30,000 distinct CDR3 sequences, of which around 6% are seen a single time; less than 3% belongs to the top ten. The specimen was whole blood. Source of these receptors: an adult who was a healthcare worker with PCR-confirmed SARS-CoV-2 infection or an uninfected control (not recorded which). Both conserved end residues are part of each CDR3. D genes are given only for firm matches. Some rows have no size entry. The others give once, few or many, or a class for an expanded clone.

D	size	V	J	DNA	CDR3
TRBD1	many	TRBV28	TRBJ2-1	TGTGCCAGCTCTTTGGCCAGGGGGCCCTACAATGAGCAGTTCTTC	CASSLARGPYNEQFF
NA	many	TRBV19	TRBJ1-5	TGTGCCAACCCCGGGGACGGGAATCAGCCCCAGCATTTT	CANPGDGNQPQHF
NA	NA	TRBV2	TRBJ2-1	TGTGCCAGCACAAACAAGGCCTACAATGAGCAGTTCTTC	CASTNKAYNEQFF
NA	NA	TRBV30	TRBJ2-4	TGTGCCTGGAGTGTCGCCCTGTCAACCAAAAACATTCAGTACTTC	CAWSVALSTKNIQYF
NA	NA	TRBV10-2	TRBJ1-1	TGCGCCAGCAGTGAGTCATGGAGGACGGAAGCTTTCTTT	CASSESWRTEAFF
NA	medium-sized	TRBV12-3/TRBV12-4	TRBJ1-1	TGTGCCAGCAGCTCAACAGTATACACTGAAGCTTTCTTT	CASSSTVYTEAFF
NA	few	TRBV15	TRBJ1-1	TGTGCCACCAGCAGATCCCCAAGGGGGGGCCTGAACACTGAAGCTTTCTTT	CATSRSPRGGLNTEAFF
TRBD1	NA	TRBV18	TRBJ2-4	TGTGCCAGCTCACCCGGACAGGGCGGTAACATTCAGTACTTC	CASSPGQGGNIQYF
NA	NA	TRBV6-1	TRBJ2-7	TGTGCCAGCAGTGAAGCTCGCTGGGGGACGGGGAATTACGAGCAGTACTTC	CASSEARWGTGNYEQYF
TRBD1	many	TRBV20-1	TRBJ1-5	TGCAGTGCTTCCCAGGGGGCCTACAAATTCAATCAGCCCCAGCATTTT	CSASQGAYKFNQPQHF
NA	many	TRBV4-1	TRBJ1-2	TGCGCCAGCAGTCACCAATCGGGCGCGCAAACCTTC	CASSHQSGAQTF
NA	many	TRBV28	TRBJ1-4	TGTGCCAGCAGTTTATCGCGGGTGCGAGGCGAAAAACTGTTTTTT	CASSLSRVRGEKLFF
NA	many	TRBV20-1	TRBJ2-7	TGCAGTGCTAGAGACAAGGGCGCCGGCTACGAGCAGTACTTC	CSARDKGAGYEQYF
NA	many	TRBV20-1	TRBJ2-7	TGCAGTGCTAGAAGGGGGACCTACGAGCAGTACTTC	CSARRGTYEQYF
NA	NA	TRBV20-1	TRBJ2-1	TGCAGTGCCATCGGTCTGCAGCTCGGGTTAGAGCAGTTCTTC	CSAIGLQLGLEQFF
TRBD2	many	TRBV28	TRBJ2-7	TGTGCCAGCAGCCGCAGTGGGGGGGAAGGACACGAGCAGTACTTC	CASSRSGGEGHEQYF
NA	many	TRBV9	TRBJ1-6	TGTGCCAGCAGCGTAGGAGGGGTCGGTAATTCACCCCTCCACTTT	CASSVGGVGNSPLHF
TRBD1	many	TRBV5-4	TRBJ1-2	TGTGCCAGCAGCCATCCAGGGGGGATCTATGGCTACACCTTC	CASSHPGGIYGYTF
NA	NA	TRBV5-1	TRBJ2-3	TGCGCCAGCAGCCCCGGTTCCGGGACCGCTAGCACAGATACGCAGTATTTT	CASSPGSGTASTDTQYF
NA	many	TRBV7-9	TRBJ2-3	TGTGCCAGCAGCTTCCACCCGGGAGATACGCAGTATTTT	CASSFHPGDTQYF
NA	many	TRBV10-3	TRBJ1-1	TGTGCCACGTCGAGGGGACAAGAAAACACTGAAGCTTTCTTT	CATSRGQENTEAFF
TRBD2	few	TRBV29-1	TRBJ2-1	TGCAGCAGGACTAGCGGGGATGAGCAGTTCTTC	CSRTSGDEQFF
NA	many	TRBV7-8	TRBJ2-2	TGTGCCAGCAGCCTAGGACAGACACGAGTCACCGGGGAGCTGTTTTTT	CASSLGQTRVTGELFF
NA	many	TRBV5-1	TRBJ1-5	TGCGCCAGCAGCTTTGGGGAGGGAGCCAATCAGCCCCAGCATTTT	CASSFGEGANQPQHF
TRBD1	few	TRBV10-2	TRBJ2-3	TGCGCCAGCCGCTATAAACAGGGGTACAAAGATACGCAGTATTTT	CASRYKQGYKDTQYF
NA	NA	TRBV29-1	TRBJ2-7	TGCAGCGCGGCGGGCCTGTCCTACGAGCAGTACTTC	CSAAGLSYEQYF
NA	many	TRBV27	TRBJ1-1	TGTGCCAGCAGTTGGAACGCCGCGAGCTCTGAAGCTTTCTTT	CASSWNAASSEAFF
TRBD1	many	TRBV7-6	TRBJ2-1	TGTGCCAGCAGCTCCCGGGACAGGGGGCGTTGGGATGAGCAGTTCTTC	CASSSRDRGRWDEQFF
NA	many	TRBV6-2/TRBV6-3	TRBJ1-1	TGTGCCAGCAGGAGCCGACAACCGGAGGTCACTGAAGCTTTCTTT	CASRSRQPEVTEAFF
NA	few	TRBV11-2	TRBJ1-1	TGTGCCAGCAGCTTGGGGGGCATGACTGAAGCTTTCTTT	CASSLGGMTEAFF
TRBD2	many	TRBV7-2	TRBJ2-7	TGTGCCAGCAGCAAGCGGGGGGGCCTTGTAACTCAGTACTTC	CASSKRGGLVTQYF
NA	NA	TRBV10-2	TRBJ2-7	TGCGCCAGCAGTGGACCCACCTACGAGCAGTACTTC	CASSGPTYEQYF
TRBD2	NA	TRBV5-6	TRBJ2-3	TGTGCCAGCAGCTCAGAGACTAGCGGTCGGACAGATACGCAGTATTTT	CASSSETSGRTDTQYF
NA	many	TRBV7-2	TRBJ2-1	TGTGCCAGCAGCTTAGGGGTTGGTTCCTACAATGAGCAGTTCTTC	CASSLGVGSYNEQFF
TRBD1	many	TRBV7-2	TRBJ2-3	TGTGCCAGCAGCTCGAAATCGACAGGGGATCTTCAGTATTTT	CASSSKSTGDLQYF
TRBD1	few	TRBV18	TRBJ2-7	TGTGCCAGCTCACCGGGACAGGGGGCTTCACGGGAGCAGTACTTC	CASSPGQGASREQYF
TRBD2	many	TRBV4-3	TRBJ2-5	TGCGCCAGCAGCCAAGATTCCCCCAGCGGGGGGCTAAAAGAGACCCAGTACTTC	CASSQDSPSGGLKETQYF
NA	many	TRBV18	TRBJ2-1	TGTGCCAGCTCATTTATCGGGGTCCGGTGGAACAATGAGCAGTTCTTC	CASSFIGVRWNNEQFF
NA	NA	TRBV28	TRBJ2-2	TGTGCCAGCAAAAGGGGTGGCACCGGGGAGCTGTTTTTT	CASKRGGTGELFF
NA	many	TRBV7-6	TRBJ2-3	TGTGCCAGCAGCCACCCCCCCACAGATACGCAGTATTTT	CASSHPPTDTQYF